Given below is one TCR beta chain in context. The sample originates from a study of CD8 T cells in Susac syndrome. V dropped 6 bases and J dropped 4 bases, with 9 bases sitting between them. From germline, CDR1 is SQVTM and CDR2 ANQGSEA. The CDR3 contains 11 residues. TCR beta sequencing covered blood CD8+ and CD4+ T cells. Controls matched for sex and age were healthy donors. FACS enriched CD8+ TEMRA cells, while bulk CD8+ and CD4+ were negatively isolated. Random hexamers primed reverse transcription of about 0.45 to 1 ug RNA. By means of immunoSEQ multiplex PCR, TCR beta CDR3 spanning 54 Vbeta and 13 Jbeta underwent amplification. Each CDR3 protein gets one entry after TCRdb re-called the immunoSEQ multiplex PCR reads with MiXCR. The table records nearly 70,000 distinct CDR3 sequences, about 95% of them present only once.

Sequences were obtained from CD8+ T cells from PBMCs. The source is a human donor in good health. The chain has TRBV29-1 and TRBJ1-2; D is unresolved. The CDR3 loop reads CSVPGSYGYTF. CDR3 DNA sequence: TGCAGCGTACCGGGAAGCTATGGCTACACCTTC.